What follows are 8 T cell receptor beta chains derived from one specimen sequenced in a study of neoadjuvant anti-PD-1 for oral cavity cancer. Sequencing used immunoSEQ multiplex PCR; TCRdb keeps in-frame clones, though not all of them. The data show under 85,000 clones, 70% to 85% seen once. Sequenced material: PBMCs, taken before nivolumab (anti-PD-1) treatment. The receptors originated from a person aged 35-79 years with oral cavity squamous cell carcinoma.

In this sample, this clone turned up once. This sequence joins TRBV5-1 and TRBJ2-1, with 11 bases aligning to TRBD1. V shed 0 bases and J 5 bases; nucleotides not matched to a gene: 4. The CDR3 runs to 16 residues. Germline V gene data show CDR1 as SGHRS and CDR2 as YFSETQ. Here the CDR3 DNA reads TGCGCCAGCAGCTTGGGTGGACAGGGGGCACACAATGAGCAGTTCTTC. Translated, it gives CASSLGGQGAHNEQFF. Full variable domain (missing parts from reference TRBV5-1 and TRBJ2-1): KAGVTQTPRYLIKTRGQQVTLSCSPISGHRSVSWYQQTPGQGLQFLFEYFSETQRNKGNFPGRFSGRQFSNSRSEMNVSTLELGDSALYLCASSLGGQGAHNEQFFGPGTRLTVL.

On this clone: The junction shows a germline mismatch at one end, possibly a read error. The chain combines TRBV7-9 with TRBJ1-5; TRBD1 aligns across 10 bases. CDR3 length: 15 residues. Germline CDR1 is SEHNR and CDR2 is FQNEAQ (reference sequence). CDR3 sequence reads: CASSLGGTGVQPQHF. CDR3 DNA sequence: TGTGCCAGCAGTTTAGGGGGGACAGGGGTCCAGCCCCAGCATTTT.

V is TRBV14 and J is TRBJ1-2; D not resolved. Germline V gives CDR1 SGHDN, CDR2 FVKESK. There are 15 residues in the CDR3. Trimming took off 1 base at V and 4 bases at J, with 13 bases between the two ends. The CDR3: CASSQGAGLGYGYTF. The CDR3 nucleotides are TGTGCCAGCAGCCAAGGCGCGGGCTTGGGCTATGGCTACACCTTC.

The J gene is TRBJ2-5, the V gene TRBV10-1; D uncertain. Between the trimmed V and J ends, which lost 4 bases and 1 base, there was a span of 16 bases. The CDR3 has 16 amino acids. The germline CDR1 and CDR2 sequences are WNHNN and SYGVQD (reference sequence). CDR3 loop: CASSGAGFDFQETQYF. In nucleotides, the CDR3 is TGCGCCAGCAGTGGTGCCGGGTTTGACTTCCAAGAGACCCAGTACTTC.

The chain recombines TRBV27 with TRBJ1-1, with 12 bases that match TRBD1. V was pared by 3 bases and J by 11 bases, with 7 bases of the junction left unmatched. The CDR3 runs to 14 residues. The germline V gene encodes CDR1 MNHEY and CDR2 SMNVEV (reference sequence). Written as DNA, the CDR3 is TGTGCCAGCAGTTTTATGGGACAGGGGGCGAATGCTTTCTTT. It specifies CASSFMGQGANAFF.

The chain is built from TRBV10-3 and TRBJ2-7; D gene uncertain. The CDR3 extends over 14 amino acids. V was shortened by 0 bases and J by 0 bases, with 6 bases between the two germline ends. The germline gives CDR1 ENHRY, CDR2 SYGVKD. CDR3 loop: CAISESGLSYEQYF. The CDR3 nucleotides read TGTGCCATCAGTGAGTCAGGCCTCTCCTACGAGCAGTACTTC.

The chain carries TRBV5-1 and TRBJ2-1; the D is unclear. The CDR3 has 12 residues. Looked up from germline, CDR1 is SGHRS and CDR2 is YFSETQ. With 7 bases removed from V and 3 bases from J, the gap between germline ends came to 8 bases. The CDR3 nucleotides are TGCGCCAGCGCGGCGGACTACAATGAGCAGTTCTTC. This sequence encodes CASAADYNEQFF.

This chain joins TRBV2 and TRBJ2-4; no clear D gene. CDR1 is SNHLY and CDR2 is FYNNEI in the germline V gene. This CDR3 is built from 11 residues. V dropped 7 bases and J dropped 8 bases, with 9 bases sitting between them. The CDR3 protein is CASTPGDIQYF. As DNA, the CDR3 is TGTGCCAGCACGCCTGGGGACATTCAGTACTTC.